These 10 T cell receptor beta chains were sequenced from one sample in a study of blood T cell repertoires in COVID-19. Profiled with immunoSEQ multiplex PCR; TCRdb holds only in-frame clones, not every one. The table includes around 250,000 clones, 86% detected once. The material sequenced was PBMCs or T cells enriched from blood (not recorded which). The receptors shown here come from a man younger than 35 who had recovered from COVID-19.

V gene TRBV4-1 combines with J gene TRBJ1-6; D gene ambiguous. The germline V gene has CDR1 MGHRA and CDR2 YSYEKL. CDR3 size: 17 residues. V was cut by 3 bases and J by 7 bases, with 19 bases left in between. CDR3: CASSHMTEAFRNSPLHF. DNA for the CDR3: TGCGCCAGCAGCCATATGACTGAGGCCTTTCGCAATTCACCCCTCCACTTT.

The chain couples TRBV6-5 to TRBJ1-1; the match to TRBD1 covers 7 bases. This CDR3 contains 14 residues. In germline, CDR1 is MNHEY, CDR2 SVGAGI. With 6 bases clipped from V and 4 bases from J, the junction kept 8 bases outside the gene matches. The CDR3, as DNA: TGTGCCAGCAGCAGCCAGGGGGTCGGCACTGAAGCTTTCTTT. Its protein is CASSSQGVGTEAFF.

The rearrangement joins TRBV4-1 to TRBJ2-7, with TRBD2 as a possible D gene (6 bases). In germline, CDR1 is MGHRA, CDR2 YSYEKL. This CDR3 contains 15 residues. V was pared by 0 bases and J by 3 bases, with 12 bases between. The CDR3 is CASSQDSEGLYEQYF. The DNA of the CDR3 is TGCGCCAGCAGCCAAGATTCGGAGGGCCTCTACGAGCAGTACTTC.

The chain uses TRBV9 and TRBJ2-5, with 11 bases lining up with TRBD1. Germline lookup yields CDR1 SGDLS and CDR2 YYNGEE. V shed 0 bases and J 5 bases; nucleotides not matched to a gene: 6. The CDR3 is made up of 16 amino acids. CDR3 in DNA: TGTGCCAGCAGCGTAGGGGCCCGGGACAGGGGGGAGACCCAGTACTTC. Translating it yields CASSVGARDRGETQYF. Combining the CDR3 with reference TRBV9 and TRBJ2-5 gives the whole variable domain DSGVTQTPKHLITATGQRVTLRCSPRSGDLSVYWYQQSLDQGLQFLIQYYNGEERAKGNILERFSAQQFPDLHSELNLSSLELGDSALYFCASSVGARDRGETQYFGPGTRLLVL.

The CDR3 here is CASSRTGTYGYTF. CDR3 bases: TGTGCCAGCAGCCGGACAGGGACCTATGGCTACACCTTC. The gene calls are TRBV12-3 or TRBV12-4 and TRBJ1-2; 8 nucleotides match TRBD1. This CDR3 region has 13 residues. Unmatched junction bases numbered 4, after V lost 6 bases and J lost 4 bases.

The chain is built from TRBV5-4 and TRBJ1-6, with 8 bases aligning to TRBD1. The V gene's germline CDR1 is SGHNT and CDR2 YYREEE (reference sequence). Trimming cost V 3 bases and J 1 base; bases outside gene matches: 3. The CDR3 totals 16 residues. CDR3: CASSYTGGSYNSPLHF. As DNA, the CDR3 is TGTGCCAGCAGCTACACAGGGGGGTCCTATAATTCACCCCTCCACTTT.

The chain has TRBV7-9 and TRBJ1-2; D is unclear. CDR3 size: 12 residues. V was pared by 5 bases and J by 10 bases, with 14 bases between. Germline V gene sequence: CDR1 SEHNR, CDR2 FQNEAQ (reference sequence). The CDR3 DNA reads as TGTGCCAGCAGCACCGGGTCCGGAGACTACACCTTC. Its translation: CASSTGSGDYTF.

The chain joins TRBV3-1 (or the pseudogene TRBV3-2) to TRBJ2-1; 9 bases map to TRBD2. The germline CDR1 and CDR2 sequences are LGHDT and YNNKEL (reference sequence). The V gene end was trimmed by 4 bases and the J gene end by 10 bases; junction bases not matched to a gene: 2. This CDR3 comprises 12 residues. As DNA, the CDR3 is TGTGCCAGCAGCCCGGGACTAGCAGAGCAGTTCTTC. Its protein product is CASSPGLAEQFF.

Written as DNA, the CDR3 is TGTGCCAGCAGTTTACTTCCGGGACAGGGGAACACTGAAGCTTTCTTT. This codes for CASSLLPGQGNTEAFF. The V call is TRBV28, the J call TRBJ1-1; TRBD1 agrees at 9 bases. Germline lookup yields CDR1 MDHEN and CDR2 SYDVKM. With V trimmed by 2 bases and J by 1 base, 5 bases remained unmatched. CDR3 length: 16 residues.

The CDR3 DNA sequence: TGTGCCGGGTACCCCATAGGGGTGTTCTTCTATGGCTACACCTTC. It specifies CAGYPIGVFFYGYTF. The rearrangement uses TRBV30 and TRBJ1-2, with TRBD1 as a possible D gene (5 bases). Germline lookup yields CDR1 GTSNPN and CDR2 SVGIG (reference sequence). V lost 8 bases and J 4 bases, leaving 23 bases between the germline ends. The CDR3 is 15 amino acids.